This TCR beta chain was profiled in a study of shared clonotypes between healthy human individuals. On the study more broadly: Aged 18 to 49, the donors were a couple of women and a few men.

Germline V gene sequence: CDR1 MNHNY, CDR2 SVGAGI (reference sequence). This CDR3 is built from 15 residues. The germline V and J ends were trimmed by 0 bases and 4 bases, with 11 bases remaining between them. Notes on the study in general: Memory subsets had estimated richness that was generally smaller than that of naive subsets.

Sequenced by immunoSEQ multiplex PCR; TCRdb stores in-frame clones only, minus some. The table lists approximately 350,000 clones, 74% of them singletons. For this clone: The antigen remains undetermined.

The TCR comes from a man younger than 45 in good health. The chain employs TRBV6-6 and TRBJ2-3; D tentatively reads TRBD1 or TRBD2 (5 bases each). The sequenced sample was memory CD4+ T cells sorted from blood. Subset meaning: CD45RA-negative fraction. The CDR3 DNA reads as TGTGCCAGCAGTTACTCGGGGACGTCCTCAGATACGCAGTATTTT. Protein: CASSYSGTSSDTQYF.